This T cell receptor (beta chain) emerged from a study of T cells in Graves' hyperthyroidism and ophthalmopathy. General study findings and limits: Blood held most thyroid clonotypes expanded above 0.001 frequency.

CDR1 and CDR2 (germline): MGHDK, SYGVNS. This CDR3 comprises 14 residues. Trimming pared 8 bases from V and 5 bases from J, leaving 18 bases between. Amplified TCR beta CDR3 regions came from RNA transcripts. Primed by the HTBI set, a first-round RT-PCR was run on the TCR CDR3. Each CDR3 protein gets one entry after TCRdb re-called the multiplex PCR reads with MiXCR. The table records about 520,000 distinct CDR3 sequences, roughly a quarter of them present only once. This clonotype was observed at least ten times. Its specificity is not known. Disease duration was under 3 months in the ophthalmopathy patients, who also had a Clinical Activity Score of at least 3 and a NOSPECS grade of at least 4.

The sequenced material came from blood. The origin of this receptor is a woman aged 25-40 years with Graves' ophthalmopathy. The chain is built from TRBV25-1 and TRBJ1-1, with D possibly TRBD1 on 5 matching bases. The CDR3: CASARDGGRTEAFF. The CDR3 coding sequence is TGTGCCAGCGCTCGGGATGGGGGGAGAACTGAAGCTTTCTTT.